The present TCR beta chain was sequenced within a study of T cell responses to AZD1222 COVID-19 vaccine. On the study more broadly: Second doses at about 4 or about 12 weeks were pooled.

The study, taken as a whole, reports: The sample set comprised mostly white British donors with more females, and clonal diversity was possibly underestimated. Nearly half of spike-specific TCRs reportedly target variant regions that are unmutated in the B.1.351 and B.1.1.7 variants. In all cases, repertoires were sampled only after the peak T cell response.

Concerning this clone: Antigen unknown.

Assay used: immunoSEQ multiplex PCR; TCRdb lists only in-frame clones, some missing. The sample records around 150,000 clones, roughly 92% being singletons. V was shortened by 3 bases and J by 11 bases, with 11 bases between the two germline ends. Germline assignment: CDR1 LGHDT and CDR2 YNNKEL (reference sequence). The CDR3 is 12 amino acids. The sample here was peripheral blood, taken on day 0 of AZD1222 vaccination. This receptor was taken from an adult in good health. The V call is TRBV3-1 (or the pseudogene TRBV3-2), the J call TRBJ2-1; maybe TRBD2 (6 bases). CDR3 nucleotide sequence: TGTGCCAGCAGCCAGTCTAGCGACCAGCAGTTCTTC. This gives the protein CASSQSSDQQFF.